This TCR beta chain was found in a study of blood T cell repertoires in COVID-19. Study information: PBMCs, B-cell-depleted T cells, or T cells were the source of the cDNA or gDNA that made up the material.

Only in-frame clones appear in the TCRdb table, and some are missing; sequencing was by immunoSEQ multiplex PCR. The sample records 400,000 or so clones, more than 70% being singletons. This CDR3 region has 16 residues. Per the germline V gene, CDR1 is SGHNT and CDR2 is YYREEE (reference sequence). Trimming pared 0 bases from V and 0 bases from J, leaving 10 bases between. Assignment of participants to cohorts was predicated upon participant-reported clinical history. The sample was PBMCs or T cells enriched from blood (not recorded which). This receptor was obtained from a man aged 40-50 years in a cohort exposed to, infected with or recovered from COVID-19 (not recorded which). The chain links TRBV5-4 to TRBJ1-3, with D possibly being TRBD1 (5 bases). DNA for the CDR3: TGTGCCAGCAGCTTGGATGCAGGGTTCTCTGGAAACACCATATATTTT. Translation: CASSLDAGFSGNTIYF.